One sample yielded the 21 T cell receptor beta chains listed below, sequenced in a study of T cell responses to AZD1222 COVID-19 vaccine (dated by TCRdb to the early 2020s). The library was obtained by the immunoSEQ multiplex PCR assay. TCRdb retrieved this table from immuneACCESS and kept in-frame rearrangements only. Not all clones are present; in checked studies, unresolved V genes account for under half, and no reason is known for the remainder. This sample has about 150,000 clones in its table, and under 95% of those were observed once. Over 1.3% of the sample is in the top ten clones. Taken with the paper, the label for time point translates to: baseline before first vaccination. The source material was peripheral blood, sampled on day 0 of AZD1222 vaccination. These receptors were collected from an adult in good health.

In its sample, this clone was seen once. The chain is built from TRBV10-3 and TRBJ1-1, with TRBD1 identical over 8 bases. V was clipped by 0 bases and J by 3 bases; unmatched bases: 6. Germline V CDR1 and CDR2: ENHRY, SYGVKD. CDR3 length equals 16 residues. CDR3 protein: CAISESRTGLHTEAFF. DNA of the CDR3: TGTGCCATCAGTGAGTCGAGGACAGGGCTCCACACTGAAGCTTTCTTT.

The rearrangement links TRBV2 to TRBJ2-1, with 13 bases aligning to TRBD2. The V gene end was trimmed by 7 bases and the J gene end by 9 bases; junction bases not matched to a gene: 12. CDR1 and CDR2 from the germline V gene are SNHLY and FYNNEI. The CDR3 has 16 amino acids. The DNA of the CDR3 is TGTGCCAGCAAGCTTGGACTAGCGGGAGCCTTCGGTGAGCAGTTCTTC. Translation gives CASKLGLAGAFGEQFF.

The chain joins TRBV28 to TRBJ2-6; 8 bases are a match to TRBD1. With 6 bases clipped from V and 2 bases from J, the junction kept 3 bases outside the gene matches. The CDR3 runs to 15 residues. Germline V lookup: CDR1 MDHEN, CDR2 SYDVKM. The CDR3 spells CASSLDRAGANVLTF. Written as DNA, the CDR3 is TGTGCCAGCAGCCTGGACAGGGCTGGGGCCAACGTCCTGACTTTC.

This chain uses TRBV5-1 with TRBJ1-1; D gene ambiguous. CDR1 is SGHRS and CDR2 is YFSETQ in the germline V gene. V lost 3 bases and J 0 bases, leaving 9 bases between the germline ends. The CDR3 sequence is 14 residues long. CDR3 residues: CASSSSSMNTEAFF. CDR3 sequence (DNA): TGCGCCAGCAGCTCCTCATCCATGAACACTGAAGCTTTCTTT. Full variable domain (outside the CDR3, taken from reference TRBV5-1 and TRBJ1-1): KAGVTQTPRYLIKTRGQQVTLSCSPISGHRSVSWYQQTPGQGLQFLFEYFSETQRNKGNFPGRFSGRQFSNSRSEMNVSTLELGDSALYLCASSSSSMNTEAFFGQGTRLTVV.

The chain is built from TRBV4-2 and TRBJ1-1, with TRBD1 identical over 11 bases. Germline V CDR1 and CDR2: LGHNA, YNFKEQ. The V segment lost 1 base and the J segment 5 bases; nucleotides outside the gene matches: 6. The CDR3 consists of 16 residues. CDR3: CASSQGGTGGKTEAFF. In nucleotides, the CDR3 is TGTGCCAGCAGCCAAGGAGGGACAGGGGGGAAGACTGAAGCTTTCTTT.

J is TRBJ1-2 and V is TRBV4-2, with 12 bases fitting TRBD1. Germline V gives CDR1 LGHNA, CDR2 YNFKEQ. V was clipped by 7 bases and J by 6 bases; unmatched bases: 9. The CDR3 covers 15 residues. In nucleotides, the CDR3 is TGTGCCAGCACCACCGGGACAGGGGGCAGGGATGGCTACACCTTC. Translating gives CASTTGTGGRDGYTF.

On this clone: This sequence may be a read error, since a much larger clone differs from it by one base. The V and J genes are TRBV12-3 or TRBV12-4 and TRBJ2-7, with D uncertain. This CDR3 spans 11 amino acids. The V and J ends lost 3 bases and 0 bases respectively, with 0 bases between them. The CDR3 region is CASSFSYEQYF. The CDR3 DNA is TGTGCCAGCAGTTTCTCCTACGAGCAGTACTTC.

The chain is built from TRBV6-2 or TRBV6-3 and TRBJ2-5; TRBD2 aligns across 7 bases. The germline gives CDR1 MNHEY, CDR2 SVGEGT. This CDR3 spans 14 amino acids. The V gene end was trimmed by 6 bases and the J gene end by 5 bases; junction bases not matched to a gene: 9. Here the CDR3 DNA reads TGTGCCAGCAGCTCACGAATGGGAGGGGAGACCCAGTACTTC. It yields the protein CASSSRMGGETQYF.

The genes are TRBV7-6 and TRBJ1-1, with 8 bases aligning to TRBD1. Looked up from germline, CDR1 is SGHVS and CDR2 is FNYEAQ. This CDR3 contains 14 residues. The ends lost 2 bases at V and 4 bases at J; junction bases unmatched: 3. In DNA form, the CDR3 reads TGTGCCAGCAGCTTAACAGGGGGTGGCACTGAAGCTTTCTTT. Protein: CASSLTGGGTEAFF.

This clone was observed a few times. Within the sample, other DNA sequences also encode this same CDR3. The chain employs TRBV7-2 and TRBJ1-5; weak D call: TRBD1 (5 bases). Germline V gives CDR1 SGHTA, CDR2 FQGNSA. The CDR3 is made up of 13 amino acids. The germline V and J ends were trimmed by 5 bases and 5 bases, with 10 bases remaining between them. The CDR3 nucleotides are TGTGCCAGCAGCGTGAGGGGCGATCAGCCCCAGCATTTT. Protein product: CASSVRGDQPQHF.

The chain joins TRBV5-1 to TRBJ1-2; D call uncertain. Trimming stripped 2 bases from V and 3 bases from J, with 8 bases between. The CDR3 length is 13 residues. Looked up from germline, CDR1 is SGHRS and CDR2 is YFSETQ. The DNA for the CDR3 is TGCGCCAGCAGCTTTTCGGAGTACTATGGCTACACCTTC. Translation: CASSFSEYYGYTF. Complete variable domain (other parts from reference TRBV5-1 and TRBJ1-2): KAGVTQTPRYLIKTRGQQVTLSCSPISGHRSVSWYQQTPGQGLQFLFEYFSETQRNKGNFPGRFSGRQFSNSRSEMNVSTLELGDSALYLCASSFSEYYGYTFGSGTRLTVV.

The J gene is TRBJ2-7, the V gene TRBV19; 10 nucleotides align to TRBD2. Germline CDR1 and CDR2: LNHDA and SQIVND (reference sequence). The CDR3 runs to 13 residues. V was clipped by 5 bases and J by 4 bases; unmatched bases: 2. The CDR3 bases are TGTGCCAGTAGTCCTAGCGGGAGATACGAGCAGTACTTC. Encoded protein: CASSPSGRYEQYF.

The chain uses TRBV21-1 and TRBJ1-5; whether TRBD1, the table's D call, matches the DNA was not checked. TRBV21-1 is recorded as a pseudogene. This CDR3 region has 13 residues. CDR3 in DNA: TGTGCCAGCAGCAAAGAATACATCAGGCCCCAGCATTTT. It translates to CASSKEYIRPQHF.

This chain connects TRBV7-2 to TRBJ1-4; 8 nucleotides agree with TRBD1. The CDR3 covers 16 residues. Germline V gene data show CDR1 as SGHTA and CDR2 as FQGNSA. The J segment lost 1 base and the V segment lost 6 bases, leaving 7 bases of the junction unmatched. CDR3 DNA sequence: TGTGCCAGCAGGCCAGGGGGCGTAAGAACTAATGAAAAACTGTTTTTT. Its protein product is CASRPGGVRTNEKLFF.

The chain recombines TRBV28 with TRBJ2-7; D is tentatively TRBD1 or TRBD2 (5 bases each). V lost 6 bases and J lost 0, with 21 bases in between. The CDR3 has 17 residues. Germline V gene lookup returns CDR1 MDHEN and CDR2 SYDVKM. The CDR3 DNA follows: TGTGCCAGCAGCGACCAACGGACGGGGCTAAGCTCCTACGAGCAGTACTTC. This encodes CASSDQRTGLSSYEQYF.

The J gene is TRBJ1-5, the V gene TRBV19; 7 positions match TRBD1. The CDR3 runs to 13 residues. CDR1 is LNHDA and CDR2 is SQIVND in the germline V gene (reference sequence). V shed 10 bases and J 3 bases; nucleotides not matched to a gene: 6. The CDR3 region has the DNA TGTGCCACGACAGGGTTGGTCAATCAGCCCCAGCATTTT. It specifies CATTGLVNQPQHF.

Regarding this clone: The same CDR3 arises from other DNA sequences in this sample as well. The genes are TRBV5-6 and TRBJ1-4, with no clear D. Trimming pared 4 bases from V and 0 bases from J, leaving 10 bases between. Germline assignment: CDR1 SGHDT and CDR2 YYEEEE. This CDR3 is 15 amino acids long. The CDR3 sequence: CASSLGPATNEKLFF. DNA of the CDR3: TGTGCCAGCAGCCTTGGACCCGCAACTAATGAAAAACTGTTTTTT.

This clone was recorded a few times. The chain's CDR3 is CAISDSPGILGSATEAFF. The CDR3 nucleotides read TGTGCCATCAGTGACTCCCCAGGGATCCTCGGGAGTGCCACTGAAGCTTTCTTT. This sequence joins TRBV10-3 and TRBJ1-1, with a weak D call TRBD1 (5 bases). Trimming removed 3 bases at V and 4 bases at J, with 24 bases between. CDR1 and CDR2 from the germline V gene are ENHRY and SYGVKD. This CDR3 is built from 18 residues.

This sequence joins TRBV7-2 and TRBJ2-7; 7 bases match TRBD1. The CDR3 is 15 amino acids. Germline CDR1 reads SGHTA; CDR2 reads FQGNSA. Losses at the gene ends were 5 bases for V and 3 bases for J; bases not matched to a gene: 10. The CDR3 loop reads CASSRQGGQNYEQYF. As DNA, the CDR3 is TGTGCCAGCAGCCGCCAAGGGGGACAGAACTACGAGCAGTACTTC.

V is TRBV28 and J is TRBJ1-6; the match to TRBD1 covers 10 bases. The CDR3 length is 15 residues. The V gene's germline CDR1 is MDHEN and CDR2 SYDVKM. The J segment lost 7 bases and the V segment lost 1 base, leaving 1 base of the junction unmatched. CDR3 nucleotides: TGTGCCAGCAGTTTATTGACAGGGGGCAATTCACCCCTCCACTTT. Translated, it gives CASSLLTGGNSPLHF.

V and J are TRBV9 and TRBJ1-4; TRBD1 aligns across 11 bases. V was clipped by 3 bases and J by 4 bases; unmatched bases: 5. This CDR3 region has 16 residues. The germline gives CDR1 SGDLS, CDR2 YYNGEE. As DNA, the CDR3 is TGTGCCAGCAGCGCCCGAGGGACAGGGGGTAATGAAAAACTGTTTTTT. This encodes CASSARGTGGNEKLFF.